The source of this T cell receptor (beta chain) is a study of CD8+ T cells in alopecia areata. On this clone: Its specificity is not known.

The CDR3 covers 14 residues. The germline gives CDR1 GTSNPN, CDR2 SVGIG (reference sequence). The V segment lost 3 bases and the J segment 5 bases; nucleotides outside the gene matches: 6. General study points: For lesional scalp, especially alopecia totalis/universalis, clonality was higher than in normal scalp.

RNA extraction was followed by reverse transcription into cDNA, which acted as the sequencing template. TCRdb keeps only in-frame clones here, not all; method: immunoSEQ multiplex PCR. The table shows hundreds of thousands of clones, with 50% to 60% occurring only once. The sequences come from CD4+ T cells sorted from blood, collected at week 0. The sequence was obtained from a human donor with alopecia areata. The chain uses TRBV30 and TRBJ2-5, with 10 bases matching TRBD2. CDR3 sequence reads: CAWRSGRARETQYF. The CDR3 DNA reads TGTGCCTGGAGGAGCGGGAGGGCCCGGGAGACCCAGTACTTC.